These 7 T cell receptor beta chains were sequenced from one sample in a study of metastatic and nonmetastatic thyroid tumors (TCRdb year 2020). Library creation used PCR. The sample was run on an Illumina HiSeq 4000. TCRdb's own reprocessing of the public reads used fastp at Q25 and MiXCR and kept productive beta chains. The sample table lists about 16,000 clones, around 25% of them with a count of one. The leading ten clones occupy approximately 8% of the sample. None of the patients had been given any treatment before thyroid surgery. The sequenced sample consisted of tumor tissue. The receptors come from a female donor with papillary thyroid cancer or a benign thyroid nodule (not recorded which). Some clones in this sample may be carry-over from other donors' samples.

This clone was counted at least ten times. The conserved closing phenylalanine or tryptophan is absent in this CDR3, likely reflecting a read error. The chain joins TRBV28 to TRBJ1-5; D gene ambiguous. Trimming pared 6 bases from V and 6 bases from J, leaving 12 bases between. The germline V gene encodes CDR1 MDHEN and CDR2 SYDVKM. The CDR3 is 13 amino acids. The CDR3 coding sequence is TGTGCCAGCAGGCGGACCGGGTTTCAGCCCCAGCATCTT. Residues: CASRRTGFQPQHL.

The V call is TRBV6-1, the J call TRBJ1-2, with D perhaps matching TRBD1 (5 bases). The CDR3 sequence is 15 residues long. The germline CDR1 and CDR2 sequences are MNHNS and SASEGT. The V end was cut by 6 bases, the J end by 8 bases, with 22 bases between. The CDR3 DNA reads TGTGCCAGCAGCGAGCGGATCGGGGACGAGAGGGGCTACACCTTC. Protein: CASSERIGDERGYTF.

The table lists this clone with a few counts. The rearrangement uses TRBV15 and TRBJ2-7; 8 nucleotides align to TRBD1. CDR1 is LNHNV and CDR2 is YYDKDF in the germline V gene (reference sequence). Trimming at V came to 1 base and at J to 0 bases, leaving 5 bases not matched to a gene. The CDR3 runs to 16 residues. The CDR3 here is CATSRGGQASSYEQYF. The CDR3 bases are TGTGCCACCAGCAGAGGGGGACAGGCCAGCTCCTACGAGCAGTACTTC. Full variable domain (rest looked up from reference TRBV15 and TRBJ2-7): DAMVIQNPRYQVTQFGKPVTLSCSQTLNHNVMYWYQQKSSQAPKLLFHYYDKDFNNEADTPDNFQSRRPNTSFCFLDIRSPGLGDTAMYLCATSRGGQASSYEQYFGPGTRLTVT.

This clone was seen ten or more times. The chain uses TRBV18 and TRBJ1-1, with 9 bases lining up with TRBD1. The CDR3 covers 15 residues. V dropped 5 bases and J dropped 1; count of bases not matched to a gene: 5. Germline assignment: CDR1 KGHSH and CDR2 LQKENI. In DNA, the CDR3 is TGTGCCAGCTCAACACGGGGACAGGGGAACACTGAAGCTTTCTTT. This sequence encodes CASSTRGQGNTEAFF.

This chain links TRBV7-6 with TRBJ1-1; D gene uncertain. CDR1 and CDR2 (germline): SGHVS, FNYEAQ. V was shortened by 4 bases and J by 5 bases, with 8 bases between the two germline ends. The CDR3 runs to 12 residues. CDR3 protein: CASSSGSTEAFF. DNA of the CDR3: TGTGCCAGCAGCTCAGGAAGTACTGAAGCTTTCTTT.

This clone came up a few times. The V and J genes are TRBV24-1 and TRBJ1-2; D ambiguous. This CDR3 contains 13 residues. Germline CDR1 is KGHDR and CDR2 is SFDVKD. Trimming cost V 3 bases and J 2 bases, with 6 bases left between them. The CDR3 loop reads CATSDRANYGYTF. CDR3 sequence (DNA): TGTGCCACCAGTGATAGGGCGAACTATGGCTACACCTTC.

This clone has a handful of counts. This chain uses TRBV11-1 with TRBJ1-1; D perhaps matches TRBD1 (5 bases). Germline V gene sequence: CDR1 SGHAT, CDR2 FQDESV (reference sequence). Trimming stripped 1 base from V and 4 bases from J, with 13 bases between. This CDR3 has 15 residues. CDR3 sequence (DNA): TGTGCCAGCAGCTTAGTGGGGTTGGGGACCACTGAAGCTTTCTTT. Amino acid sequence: CASSLVGLGTTEAFF.